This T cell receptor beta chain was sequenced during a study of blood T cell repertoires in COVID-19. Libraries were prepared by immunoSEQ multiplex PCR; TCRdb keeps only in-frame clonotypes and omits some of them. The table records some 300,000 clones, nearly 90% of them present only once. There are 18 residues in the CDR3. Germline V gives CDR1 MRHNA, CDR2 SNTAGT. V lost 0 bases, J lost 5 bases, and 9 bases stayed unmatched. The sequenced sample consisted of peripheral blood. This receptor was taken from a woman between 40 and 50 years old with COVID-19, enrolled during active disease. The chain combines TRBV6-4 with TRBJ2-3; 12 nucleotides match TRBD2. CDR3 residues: CASSDSLATSGRRDTQYF. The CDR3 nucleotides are TGTGCCAGCAGTGACTCGTTGGCGACTAGCGGGAGAAGAGATACGCAGTATTTT.